This is a list of T cell receptor beta chains from one sample in a study of cytomegalovirus exposure and HLA in healthy donors. Data came from immunoSEQ multiplex PCR; TCRdb stores just in-frame clones and leaves some out. The table lists fewer than 200,000 clones, roughly four fifths of them singletons. Sequencing was done on a sample of PBMCs. These receptors originate from a woman under 30 in good health and CMV-seropositive. Each CDR3 is given with its conserved first and last residue. D genes are given only for firm matches. Some rows mark clone size as missing; the rest say once, few, many or name a class of expanded clone.

len	abundance	v_gene	j_gene	d_gene	CDR3aa	CDR3nt
17	once	TRBV5-4	TRBJ2-3	TRBD1	CASSLAPPGQGSDTQYF	TGTGCCAGCAGCTTGGCGCCCCCGGGACAGGGGTCGGATACGCAGTATTTT
14	-	TRBV15	TRBJ2-1	-	CATSRVEGRNEQFF	TGTGCCACCAGCAGAGTGGAGGGGCGGAATGAGCAGTTCTTC
15	-	TRBV6-1	TRBJ2-2	-	CASSLGRADTGELFF	TGTGCCAGCAGCTTGGGCAGGGCGGACACCGGGGAGCTGTTTTTT
13	medium-sized	TRBV5-4	TRBJ1-1	-	CASSQDDSYEAFF	TGTGCCAGCAGCCAAGATGACAGTTACGAAGCTTTCTTT
14	-	TRBV6-1	TRBJ1-1	-	CASSESPTNTEAFF	TGTGCCAGCAGTGAATCACCTACCAACACTGAAGCTTTCTTT
14	-	TRBV7-8	TRBJ1-2	TRBD1	CASSGGQGDYGYTF	TGTGCCAGCAGCGGAGGACAGGGAGACTATGGCTACACCTTC
15	-	TRBV25-1	TRBJ1-2	TRBD1	CASSGPNRGWNGYTF	TGTGCCAGCAGTGGACCGAACAGGGGGTGGAATGGCTACACCTTC
14	-	TRBV5-6	TRBJ2-7	-	CASSYSTNQGEQYF	TGTGCCAGCAGCTACAGCACGAATCAGGGCGAGCAGTACTTC
17	-	TRBV5-4	TRBJ1-3	TRBD1	CASSSQDRAVTGNTIYF	TGTGCCAGCAGCTCTCAGGACAGGGCTGTCACTGGAAACACCATATATTTT
14	-	TRBV7-9	TRBJ2-3	-	CASSPLSSTDTQYF	TGTGCCAGCAGCCCCCTTTCGAGCACAGATACGCAGTATTTT
15	-	TRBV6-5	TRBJ1-6	-	CASSVAGGRPSPLHF	TGTGCCAGCAGTGTGGCGGGGGGCCGACCCTCACCCCTCCACTTT
14	-	TRBV5-1	TRBJ1-1	TRBD1	CASSSGQGNTEAFF	TGCGCCAGCAGCTCTGGACAGGGGAACACTGAAGCTTTCTTT
14	few	TRBV30	TRBJ2-7	TRBD1	CAWSSGTGGSEQYF	TGTGCCTGGAGTTCCGGGACAGGTGGTTCCGAGCAGTACTTC
13	-	TRBV6-1	TRBJ2-5	-	CASSELVIETQYF	TGTGCCAGCAGTGAGCTAGTGATTGAGACCCAGTACTTC
14	-	TRBV29-1	TRBJ2-1	-	CSVGRGSSYNEQFF	TGCAGCGTGGGTCGGGGGAGCTCCTACAATGAGCAGTTCTTC
12	-	TRBV30	TRBJ1-1	-	CAWRGRGTEAFF	TGTGCCTGGAGGGGGAGGGGGACTGAAGCTTTCTTT
14	-	TRBV6-1	TRBJ2-1	-	CASPKGEVYNEQFF	TGTGCCAGCCCAAAGGGAGAGGTCTACAATGAGCAGTTCTTC
14	-	TRBV4-1	TRBJ1-4	-	CASSSRGEREKLFF	TGCGCCAGCAGCTCCCGGGGGGAAAGGGAAAAACTGTTTTTT
16	-	TRBV18	TRBJ2-5	TRBD2	CASSPRTSGGQETQYF	TGTGCCAGCTCACCAAGGACTAGCGGGGGCCAAGAGACCCAGTACTTC
14	-	TRBV6-1	TRBJ2-1	-	CASSDQSQVGEQFF	TGTGCCAGCAGTGATCAATCCCAGGTTGGTGAGCAGTTCTTC
13	-	TRBV4-1	TRBJ2-7	-	CASSQAGAHEQYF	TGCGCCAGCAGCCAAGCAGGGGCCCACGAGCAGTACTTC
14	-	TRBV7-2	TRBJ2-5	-	CASSSSGTQETQYF	TGTGCCAGCAGCTCCTCAGGTACCCAAGAGACCCAGTACTTC
14	-	TRBV2	TRBJ1-1	-	CASSEWVGEGEAFF	TGTGCCAGCAGTGAATGGGTGGGGGAGGGAGAAGCTTTCTTT
16	-	TRBV2	TRBJ1-1	-	CASLRTIVGPDTEAFF	TGTGCCAGCTTAAGGACAATCGTGGGCCCGGACACTGAAGCTTTCTTT
13	-	TRBV10-1	TRBJ2-7	-	CASSEVGFNEQYF	TGCGCCAGCAGTGAGGTGGGCTTCAACGAGCAGTACTTC
15	-	TRBV5-4	TRBJ2-1	TRBD1	CASSLGGQGVNEQFF	TGTGCCAGCAGCTTGGGGGGACAGGGAGTAAATGAGCAGTTCTTC
15	-	TRBV6-5	TRBJ2-7	TRBD2	CASSYASGGYYEQYF	TGTGCCAGCAGTTACGCTAGCGGGGGGTACTACGAGCAGTACTTC
15	-	TRBV6-5	TRBJ1-4	-	CASSYSVEGSEKLFF	TGTGCCAGCAGTTACTCGGTGGAGGGGAGTGAAAAACTGTTTTTT
17	-	TRBV19	TRBJ1-2	-	CASIPRKEPNTNYGYTF	TGTGCCAGTATCCCCCGGAAGGAGCCTAACACTAACTATGGCTACACCTTC
15	once	TRBV10-3	TRBJ2-1	-	CAIRGSYSSYNEQFF	TGTGCCATCCGCGGCAGCTATAGCTCCTACAATGAGCAGTTCTTC
15	-	TRBV9	TRBJ2-3	-	CASSVERARTDTQYF	TGTGCCAGCAGCGTAGAAAGAGCCCGCACAGATACGCAGTATTTT
18	-	TRBV4-3	TRBJ2-1	TRBD1	CASSQDLPGQGTINEQFF	TGCGCCAGCAGCCAAGATCTGCCGGGACAGGGGACGATAAATGAGCAGTTCTTC
13	-	TRBV11-3	TRBJ2-3	-	CASSRSTSDTQYF	TGTGCCAGCAGCCGAAGTACATCAGATACGCAGTATTTT
16	-	TRBV5-6	TRBJ2-7	TRBD2	CASSLGRLAGVYEQYF	TGTGCCAGCAGCTTGGGTCGCCTCGCGGGGGTCTACGAGCAGTACTTC
16	-	TRBV28	TRBJ2-5	TRBD1	CASSSHQQGRQETQYF	TGTGCCAGCAGTTCGCACCAACAGGGGCGACAAGAGACCCAGTACTTC
11	few	TRBV2	TRBJ2-1	-	CASSVTREQFF	TGTGCCAGCAGTGTAACTAGGGAGCAGTTCTTC
13	few	TRBV10-3	TRBJ2-2	TRBD1	CAISGDSTGELFF	TGTGCCATCAGTGGGGACAGCACCGGGGAGCTGTTTTTT
12	-	TRBV6-6	TRBJ1-2	-	CASSYELRGYTF	TGTGCCAGCAGTTACGAATTGCGTGGCTACACCTTC
15	-	TRBV6-4	TRBJ2-6	-	CASSLSSSGANVLTF	TGTGCCAGCAGTTTATCGAGCTCTGGGGCCAACGTCCTGACTTTC
12	-	TRBV5-6	TRBJ2-7	-	CASSHGWYEQYF	TGTGCCAGCAGCCACGGGTGGTACGAGCAGTACTTC
15	-	TRBV2	TRBJ2-4	TRBD2	CASYSGGPAKNIQYF	TGTGCCAGCTACAGCGGGGGGCCCGCCAAAAACATTCAGTACTTC